This T cell receptor (beta chain) was identified during a study of T-cell reconstitution after alpha-beta-depleted transplantation in children. Study results and limitations: By one year post-transplant, T-cell counts and diversity largely arose from T cells that were newly produced. Several hundred expanded graft clones reportedly were the source of alpha-beta T cells about two months after transplant. Diversity of TCRbeta at day 60 was high in some patients, arising from surviving recipient T cells and thymic progenitors.

Points on this clonotype: Its antigen is not identified.

Molecular barcoding with unique molecular identifiers was used for the TCRbeta library. TCRdb reanalysed the PCR reads using MiXCR and keeps one entry per CDR3 protein. This table holds around 600,000 distinct CDR3 sequences, under 25% found once. Sequencing used PBMCs, mostly from graft donor cells, obtained 360 days after TCRalphabeta/CD19-depleted stem cell transplant. This TCR derives from a boy younger than two who had a stem cell transplant for acute myeloid leukemia, so the T cells may come from the graft donor.

In DNA form, the CDR3 reads TGTGCCAGCAGTTACCTAGCGGGGGCGGGGGCCTACGAGCAGTACTTC. Amino acid sequence: CASSYLAGAGAYEQYF. The chain couples TRBV28 to TRBJ2-7, with 10 positions matching TRBD2. Germline V gene data show CDR1 as MDHEN and CDR2 as SYDVKM. The CDR3 sequence is 16 residues long. V was clipped by 4 bases and J by 2 bases; unmatched bases: 8.